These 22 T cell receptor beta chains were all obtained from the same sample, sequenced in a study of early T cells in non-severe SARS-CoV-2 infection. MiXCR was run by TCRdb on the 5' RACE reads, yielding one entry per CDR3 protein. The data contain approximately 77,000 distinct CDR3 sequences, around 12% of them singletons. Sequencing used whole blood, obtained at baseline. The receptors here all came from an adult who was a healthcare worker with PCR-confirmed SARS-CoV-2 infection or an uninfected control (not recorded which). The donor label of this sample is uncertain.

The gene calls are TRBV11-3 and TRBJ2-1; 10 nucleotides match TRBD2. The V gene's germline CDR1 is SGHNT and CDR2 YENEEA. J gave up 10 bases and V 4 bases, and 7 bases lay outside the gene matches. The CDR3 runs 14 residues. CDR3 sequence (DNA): TGTGCCAGCAGCTCAAGAACGGGACTAGCGGAGCAGTTCTTC. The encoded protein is CASSSRTGLAEQFF. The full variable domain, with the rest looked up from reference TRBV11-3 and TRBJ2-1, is EAGVVQSPRYKIIEKKQPVAFWCNPISGHNTLYWYLQNLGQGPELLIRYENEEAVDDSQLPKDRFSAERLKGVDSTLKIQPAELGDSAVYLCASSSRTGLAEQFFGPGTRLTVL.

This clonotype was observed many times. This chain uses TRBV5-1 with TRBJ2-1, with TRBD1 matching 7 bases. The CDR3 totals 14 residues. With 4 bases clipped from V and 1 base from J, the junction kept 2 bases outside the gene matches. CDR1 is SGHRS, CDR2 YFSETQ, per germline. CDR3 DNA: TGCGCCAGCAGCATGGGACAGTCCTACAATGAGCAGTTCTTC. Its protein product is CASSMGQSYNEQFF.

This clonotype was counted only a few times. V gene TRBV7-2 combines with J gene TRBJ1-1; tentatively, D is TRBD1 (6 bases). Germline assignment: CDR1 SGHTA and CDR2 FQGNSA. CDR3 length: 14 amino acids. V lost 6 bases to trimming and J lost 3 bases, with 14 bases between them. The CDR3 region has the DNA TGTGCCAGCAGTCCTCAGGGGATGTACACTGAAGCTTTCTTT. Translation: CASSPQGMYTEAFF.

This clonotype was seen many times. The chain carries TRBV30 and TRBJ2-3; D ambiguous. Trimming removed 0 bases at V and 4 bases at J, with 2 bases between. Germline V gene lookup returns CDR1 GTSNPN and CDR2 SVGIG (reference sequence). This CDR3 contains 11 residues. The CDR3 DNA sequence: TGTGCCTGGAGTGTACCAGATACGCAGTATTTT. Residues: CAWSVPDTQYF. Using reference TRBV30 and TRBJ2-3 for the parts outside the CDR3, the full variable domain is SQTIHQWPATLVQPVGSPLSLECTVEGTSNPNLYWYRQAAGRGLQLLFYSVGIGQISSEVPQNLSASRPQDRQFILSSKKLLLSDSGFYLCAWSVPDTQYFGPGTRLTVL.

The CDR3 loop is CSVGRETSNYGYTF. Written as DNA, the CDR3 is TGCAGCGTTGGTAGAGAAACCTCTAACTATGGCTACACCTTC. The rearrangement links TRBV29-1 to TRBJ1-2; D uncertain. The ends were cut back, 4 bases at V and 0 bases at J, with 12 bases in the middle. There are 14 residues in the CDR3. From germline, CDR1 is SQVTM and CDR2 ANQGSEA.

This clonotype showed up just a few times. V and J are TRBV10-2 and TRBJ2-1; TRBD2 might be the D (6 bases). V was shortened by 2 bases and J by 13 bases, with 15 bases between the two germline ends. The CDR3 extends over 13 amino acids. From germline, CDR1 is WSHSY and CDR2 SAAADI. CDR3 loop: CASSERFRDLQFF. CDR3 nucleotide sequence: TGCGCCAGCAGTGAGAGATTCCGGGACTTACAGTTCTTC.

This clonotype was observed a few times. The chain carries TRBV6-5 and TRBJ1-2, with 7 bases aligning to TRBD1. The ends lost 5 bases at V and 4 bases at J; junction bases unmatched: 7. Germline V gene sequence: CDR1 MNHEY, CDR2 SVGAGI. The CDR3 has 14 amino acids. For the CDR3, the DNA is TGTGCCAGCAGTCCGACAGGGCCTTCCTATGGCTACACCTTC. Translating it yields CASSPTGPSYGYTF.

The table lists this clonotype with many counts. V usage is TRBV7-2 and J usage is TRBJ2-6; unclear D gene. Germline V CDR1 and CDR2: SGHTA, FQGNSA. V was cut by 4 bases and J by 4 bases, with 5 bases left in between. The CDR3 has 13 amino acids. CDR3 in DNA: TGTGCCAGCAGCTGGTCCGGGGCCAACGTCCTGACTTTC. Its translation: CASSWSGANVLTF.

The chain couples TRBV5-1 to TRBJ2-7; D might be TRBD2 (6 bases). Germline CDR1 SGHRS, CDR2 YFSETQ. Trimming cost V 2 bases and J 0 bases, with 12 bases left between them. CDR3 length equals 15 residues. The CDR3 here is CASSLGDGSSYEQYF. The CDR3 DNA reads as TGCGCCAGCAGCTTAGGGGACGGGAGCTCCTACGAGCAGTACTTC.

CDR3 region: CASTLIGQGAGNEQFF. In DNA, the CDR3 is TGTGCCAGCACACTAATTGGCCAGGGGGCCGGAAATGAGCAGTTCTTC. V gene TRBV11-2 combines with J gene TRBJ2-1, with 8 nucleotides matching TRBD1. V was pared by 7 bases and J by 7 bases, with 15 bases of the junction left unmatched. The V gene's germline CDR1 is SGHAT and CDR2 FQNNGV. This CDR3 is built from 16 residues.

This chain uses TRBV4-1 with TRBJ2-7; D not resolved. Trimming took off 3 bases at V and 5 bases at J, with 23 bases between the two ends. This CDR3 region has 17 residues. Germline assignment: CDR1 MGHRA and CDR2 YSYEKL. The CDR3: CASSHLSPRNNGHEQYF. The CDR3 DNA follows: TGCGCCAGCAGCCACCTGAGTCCCCGGAACAACGGCCACGAGCAGTACTTC.

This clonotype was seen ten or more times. The DNA for the CDR3 is TGTGCCAGCAGCTTACTAGGGCTGAACACTGAAGCTTTCTTT. It codes for CASSLLGLNTEAFF. J is TRBJ1-1 and V is TRBV7-2; no reliable D call. Germline-derived CDR1 and CDR2 are SGHTA and FQGNSA. The ends were cut back, 2 bases at V and 0 bases at J, with 7 bases in the middle. The CDR3 totals 14 residues.

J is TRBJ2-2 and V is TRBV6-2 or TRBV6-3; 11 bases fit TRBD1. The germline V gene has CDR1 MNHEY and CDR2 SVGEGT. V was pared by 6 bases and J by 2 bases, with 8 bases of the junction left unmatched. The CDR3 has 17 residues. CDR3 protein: CASRITGTGGNTGELFF. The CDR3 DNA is TGTGCCAGCAGAATTACCGGGACAGGGGGTAACACCGGGGAGCTGTTTTTT.

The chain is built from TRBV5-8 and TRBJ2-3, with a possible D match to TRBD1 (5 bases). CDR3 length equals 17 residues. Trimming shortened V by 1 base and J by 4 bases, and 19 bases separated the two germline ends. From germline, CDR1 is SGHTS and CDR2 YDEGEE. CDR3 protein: CASSLRGVRTIADTQYF. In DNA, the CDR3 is TGTGCCAGCAGCTTGAGGGGTGTCAGGACAATCGCAGATACGCAGTATTTT.

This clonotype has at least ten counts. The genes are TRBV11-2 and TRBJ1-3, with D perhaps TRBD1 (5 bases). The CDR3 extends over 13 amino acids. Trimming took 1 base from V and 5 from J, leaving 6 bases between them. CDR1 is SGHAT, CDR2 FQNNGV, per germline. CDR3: CASSLGQRNTIYF. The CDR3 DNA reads TGTGCCAGCAGCTTAGGACAGAGAAACACCATATATTTT.

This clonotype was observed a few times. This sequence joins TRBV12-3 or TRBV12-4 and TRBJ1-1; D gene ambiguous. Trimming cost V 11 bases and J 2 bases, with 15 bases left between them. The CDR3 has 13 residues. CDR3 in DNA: TGTGCCTATAACCGGGCCCCTAACACTGAAGCTTTCTTT. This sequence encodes CAYNRAPNTEAFF.

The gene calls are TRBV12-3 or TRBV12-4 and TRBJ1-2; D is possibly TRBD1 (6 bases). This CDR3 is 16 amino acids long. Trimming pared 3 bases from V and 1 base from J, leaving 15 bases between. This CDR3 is CASSLAGTRINYGYTF. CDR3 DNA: TGTGCCAGCAGTTTGGCCGGGACACGCATTAACTATGGCTACACCTTC.

The DNA for the CDR3 is TGTGCCAGCAGCGGAGGGGCAGATACGCAGTATTTT. As protein: CASSGGADTQYF. The chain is built from TRBV7-3 and TRBJ2-3, with a possible D match to TRBD2 (6 bases). Trimming removed 5 bases at V and 4 bases at J, with 7 bases between. The CDR3 loop spans 12 amino acids. The V gene's germline CDR1 is SGHTA and CDR2 FQGTGA.

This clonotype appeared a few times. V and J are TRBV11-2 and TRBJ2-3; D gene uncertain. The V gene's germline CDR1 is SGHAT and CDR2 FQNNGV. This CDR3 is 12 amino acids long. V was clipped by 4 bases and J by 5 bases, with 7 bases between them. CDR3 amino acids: CASSSPKDTQYF. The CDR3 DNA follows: TGTGCCAGCAGCTCCCCTAAAGATACGCAGTATTTT.

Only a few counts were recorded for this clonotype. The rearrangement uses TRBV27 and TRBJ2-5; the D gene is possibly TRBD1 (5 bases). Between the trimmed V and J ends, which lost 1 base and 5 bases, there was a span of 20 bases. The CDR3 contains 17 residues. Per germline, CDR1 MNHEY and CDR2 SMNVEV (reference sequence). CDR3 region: CASSLYDASGLGETQYF. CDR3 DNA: TGTGCCAGCAGTTTATATGATGCCTCAGGGTTGGGGGAGACCCAGTACTTC.

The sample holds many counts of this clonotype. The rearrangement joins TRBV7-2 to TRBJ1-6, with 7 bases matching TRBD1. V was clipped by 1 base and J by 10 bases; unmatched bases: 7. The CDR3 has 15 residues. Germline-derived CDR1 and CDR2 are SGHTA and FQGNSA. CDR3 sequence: CASSLVIGGQSPLHF. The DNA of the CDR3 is TGTGCCAGCAGCTTAGTAATAGGGGGCCAGTCACCCCTCCACTTT. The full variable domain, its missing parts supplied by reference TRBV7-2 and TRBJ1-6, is GAGVSQSPSNKVTEKGKDVELRCDPISGHTALYWYRQSLGQGLEFLIYFQGNSAPDKSGLPSDRFSAERTGGSVSTLTIQRTQQEDSAVYLCASSLVIGGQSPLHFGNGTRLTVT.

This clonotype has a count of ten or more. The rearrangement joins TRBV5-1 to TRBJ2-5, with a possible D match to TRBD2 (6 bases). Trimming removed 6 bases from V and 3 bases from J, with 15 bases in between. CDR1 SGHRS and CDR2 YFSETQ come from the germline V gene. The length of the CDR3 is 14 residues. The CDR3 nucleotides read TGCGCCAGCACTCGATCCTGGGGGGAAGAGACCCAGTACTTC. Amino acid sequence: CASTRSWGEETQYF.